The clone carrying this T cell receptor (beta chain) was recorded many times. As for the cDNA, it was generated by 5'RACE with 10-nucleotide random UMIs. From 15-18 subjects, each sequencing run yielded over 190 million TCR-beta sequences. TCRdb independently ran MiXCR on the 5' RACE reads; one entry per CDR3 protein. The sample has tens of thousands of distinct CDR3 sequences, approximately 7.2% seen once; the top ten hold 5.7%. The record originates from a study of neurological immune-mediated disorders. Between the trimmed V and J ends, which lost 0 bases and 5 bases, there was a span of 6 bases. The CDR3 loop spans 13 amino acids. Per the germline V gene, CDR1 is SGDLS and CDR2 is YYNGEE.

The TCR comes from a man in his fifties or sixties in good health. Sequencing was carried out using CD4+ T cells from blood. This chain connects TRBV9 to TRBJ1-5; D is undetermined. CDR3 sequence reads: CASSVDWDQPQHF. CDR3 sequence (DNA): TGTGCCAGCAGCGTAGACTGGGATCAGCCCCAGCATTTT.